These 31 T cell receptor beta chains were sequenced from one sample in a study of OX40 agonist ivuxolimab in advanced cancers. Libraries were made using the immunoSEQ multiplex PCR assay. The source is immuneACCESS, and TCRdb retained only in-frame sequences with V and J called. Part of the clones is not carried over; for the studies checked, unresolved V genes explain less than half of this, and the remainder is unexplained. Within this sample are roughly 87,000 clones, with around 92% of them counted one time only. The ten top clones hold 7% to 9.5% of the sample. The material was CD4+ or CD8+ T cells sorted from blood, obtained in a trial of the OX40 agonist ivuxolimab. The receptors here all came from an adult with an advanced solid tumor such as melanoma, head and neck, liver or kidney cancer.

The rearrangement links TRBV19 to TRBJ1-2, with unresolved D. CDR1 LNHDA and CDR2 SQIVND come from the germline V gene (reference sequence). Trimming took off 11 bases at V and 4 bases at J, with 17 bases between the two ends. The CDR3 length is 13 residues. The CDR3 DNA reads TGTGCCGTCCGGTCTGAGGGAATCTATGGCTACACCTTC. This translates into CAVRSEGIYGYTF.

This clone was observed a handful of times. The chain uses TRBV4-1 and TRBJ2-7; weak D call: TRBD2 (6 bases). This CDR3 region has 15 residues. Trimming took 1 base from V and 5 from J, leaving 15 bases between them. CDR1 is MGHRA, CDR2 YSYEKL, per germline. In nucleotides, the CDR3 is TGCGCCAGCAGCCAAGCGGCGGGGCCCAGCCACGAGCAGTACTTC. It is translated as CASSQAAGPSHEQYF.

The chain joins TRBV7-2 to TRBJ2-1, with TRBD2 matching over 9 bases. The ends lost 5 bases at V and 4 bases at J; junction bases unmatched: 6. Per germline, CDR1 SGHTA and CDR2 FQGNSA. This CDR3 contains 15 residues. The CDR3 DNA sequence: TGTGCCAGCAGCCCCCAAGCGGGGGGTTACAATGAGCAGTTCTTC. Its translation is CASSPQAGGYNEQFF.

The rearrangement joins TRBV30 to TRBJ2-5; 10 bases are a match to TRBD1. The CDR3 totals 15 residues. Germline CDR1 reads GTSNPN; CDR2 reads SVGIG (reference sequence). After removal of 1 base from V and 5 bases from J, the junction contained 7 bases not matched to a gene. The CDR3: CAWSAGTGAWETQYF. The CDR3, as DNA: TGTGCCTGGAGTGCAGGGACAGGGGCATGGGAGACCCAGTACTTC.

V and J are TRBV11-2 and TRBJ1-2; a possible D gene is TRBD1 (5 bases). The V end lost 5 bases, the J end lost 2 bases, and 21 bases lay between the germline ends. CDR1 is SGHAT, CDR2 FQNNGV, per germline. The CDR3 sequence is 17 residues long. CDR3 DNA sequence: TGTGCCAGCAGCACACGTCTGACCGGGACGGCGAACTATGGCTACACCTTC. Its protein is CASSTRLTGTANYGYTF.

The sample holds one count of this clone. The gene calls are TRBV30 and TRBJ2-7, with TRBD1 matching 9 bases. Losses at the gene ends were 5 bases for V and 3 bases for J; bases not matched to a gene: 5. This CDR3 spans 13 amino acids. Germline V gene data show CDR1 as GTSNPN and CDR2 as SVGIG (reference sequence). The CDR3 loop reads CAWSDRGHYEQYF. CDR3 in DNA: TGTGCCTGGTCGGACAGGGGACACTACGAGCAGTACTTC.

This clone came up a few times. The chain links TRBV7-9 to TRBJ2-3; D not resolved. Germline lookup yields CDR1 SEHNR and CDR2 FQNEAQ (reference sequence). The V end was cut by 5 bases, the J end by 6 bases, with 12 bases between. This CDR3 spans 13 amino acids. CDR3 sequence (DNA): TGTGCCAGCAGCCCCACTCCCCCGGATACGCAGTATTTT. This sequence encodes CASSPTPPDTQYF. Combining the CDR3 with reference TRBV7-9 and TRBJ2-3 gives the whole variable domain DTGVSQNPRHKITKRGQNVTFRCDPISEHNRLYWYRQTLGQGPEFLTYFQNEAQLEKSRLLSDRFSAERPKGSFSTLEIQRTEQGDSAMYLCASSPTPPDTQYFGPGTRLTVL.

The table lists this clone with a count of one. The chain is built from TRBV6-1 and TRBJ2-7, with 7 bases that match TRBD1. This CDR3 spans 16 amino acids. Germline-derived CDR1 and CDR2 are MNHNS and SASEGT. V shed 3 bases and J 3 bases; nucleotides not matched to a gene: 11. The CDR3 nucleotides are TGTGCCAGCAGTGACCCGGGACAGAGGATAAACTACGAGCAGTACTTC. This encodes CASSDPGQRINYEQYF.

V usage is TRBV29-1 and J usage is TRBJ1-1; no reliable D call. V was clipped by 2 bases and J by 1 base, with 8 bases between them. Per the germline V gene, CDR1 is SQVTM and CDR2 is ANQGSEA. The CDR3 runs 13 residues. The CDR3 reads CSVELGPNTEAFF. The CDR3 DNA is TGCAGCGTTGAACTGGGCCCGAACACTGAAGCTTTCTTT.

V and J are TRBV18 and TRBJ2-3, with TRBD1 as a possible D gene (5 bases). This CDR3 is built from 16 residues. Germline loops: CDR1 KGHSH, CDR2 LQKENI. V lost 2 bases, J lost 5 bases, and 17 bases lay in between. The CDR3 protein is CASSPDEDKGGDTQYF. The CDR3 DNA is TGTGCCAGCTCACCAGACGAGGACAAGGGTGGAGATACGCAGTATTTT.

The chain carries TRBV5-1 and TRBJ2-3, with TRBD2 matching 11 bases. Trimming removed 0 bases from V and 3 bases from J; junction bases left unmatched: 3. The CDR3 is 16 amino acids. From germline, CDR1 is SGHRS and CDR2 YFSETQ. The CDR3 coding sequence is TGCGCCAGCAGCTTGGCCTTAGCGGGGGGGACAGATACGCAGTATTTT. It codes for CASSLALAGGTDTQYF.

This clone came up a few times. V is TRBV19 and J is TRBJ1-1, with no clear D. In germline, CDR1 is LNHDA, CDR2 SQIVND (reference sequence). The germline V and J ends were trimmed by 6 bases and 0 bases, with 5 bases remaining between them. The CDR3 is 12 residues long. The CDR3 sequence: CASRRVNTEAFF. The CDR3 nucleotides read TGTGCCAGTAGACGGGTGAACACTGAAGCTTTCTTT.

The chain carries TRBV5-1 and TRBJ1-2; D gene unclear. The V end was cut by 0 bases, the J end by 4 bases, with 7 bases between. The CDR3 contains 13 residues. In germline, CDR1 is SGHRS, CDR2 YFSETQ. This chain's CDR3 is CASSLAMPYGYTF. The CDR3 DNA reads TGCGCCAGCAGCTTGGCCATGCCCTATGGCTACACCTTC. The variable domain in full, with the rest retrieved from reference TRBV5-1 and TRBJ1-2, is KAGVTQTPRYLIKTRGQQVTLSCSPISGHRSVSWYQQTPGQGLQFLFEYFSETQRNKGNFPGRFSGRQFSNSRSEMNVSTLELGDSALYLCASSLAMPYGYTFGSGTRLTVV.

The chain is built from TRBV11-2 and TRBJ2-7; possibly TRBD1 for D (6 bases). There are 15 residues in the CDR3. The ends were cut back, 4 bases at V and 1 base at J, with 14 bases in the middle. Germline CDR1 is SGHAT and CDR2 is FQNNGV. CDR3 coding DNA: TGTGCCAGCAGCTATTATAAACAGGGTTCCTACGAGCAGTACTTC. It yields the protein CASSYYKQGSYEQYF.

This sequence joins TRBV5-6 and TRBJ2-7; D possibly uses TRBD1 or TRBD2 (5 bases each). The CDR3 contains 15 residues. Trimming shortened V by 3 bases and J by 7 bases, and 20 bases separated the two germline ends. The germline gives CDR1 SGHDT, CDR2 YYEEEE. CDR3 amino acids: CASSSLPRDALEQYF. The CDR3 bases are TGTGCCAGCAGCTCGCTACCGAGGGACGCGTTGGAGCAGTACTTC. The complete variable domain, with remaining parts taken from reference TRBV5-6 and TRBJ2-7, reads DAGVTQSPTHLIKTRGQQVTLRCSPKSGHDTVSWYQQALGQGPQFIFQYYEEEERQRGNFPDRFSGHQFPNYSSELNVNALLLGDSALYLCASSSLPRDALEQYFGPGTRLTVT.

The rearrangement uses TRBV6-1 and TRBJ1-1; no reliable D call. Germline V gene sequence: CDR1 MNHNS, CDR2 SASEGT. The V end was cut by 3 bases, the J end by 10 bases, with 9 bases between. The CDR3 loop spans 11 amino acids. CDR3 nucleotides: TGTGCCAGCAGTGACGGGTATGGAGCTTTCTTT. Its protein product is CASSDGYGAFF.

The V and J genes are TRBV7-9 and TRBJ2-5, with 10 bases that match TRBD2. Germline values: CDR1 SEHNR, CDR2 FQNEAQ (reference sequence). The CDR3 sequence is 17 residues long. V dropped 1 base and J dropped 4; count of bases not matched to a gene: 9. The CDR3 DNA follows: TGTGCCAGCAGCTTAGGTGGAGAGCGGGGGGGTGGAGAGACCCAGTACTTC. Translating it yields CASSLGGERGGGETQYF.

V and J are TRBV27 and TRBJ2-1; D not resolved. Per the germline V gene, CDR1 is MNHEY and CDR2 is SMNVEV (reference sequence). The CDR3 runs 12 residues. V was trimmed by 5 bases and J by 0 bases, leaving 2 bases between them. The CDR3 is CASSPSYNEQFF. CDR3 in DNA: TGTGCCAGCAGTCCCTCCTACAATGAGCAGTTCTTC.

The CDR3 sequence is CASSHPLAGMGNEQFF. The CDR3 DNA follows: TGCGCCAGCAGCCACCCCCTAGCGGGGATGGGGAATGAGCAGTTCTTC. The rearrangement joins TRBV4-3 to TRBJ2-1, with 9 nucleotides matching TRBD2. V shed 3 bases and J 7 bases; nucleotides not matched to a gene: 10. This CDR3 region has 16 residues. From germline, CDR1 is LGHNA and CDR2 YSLEER.

The rearrangement joins TRBV5-5 to TRBJ2-1, with 10 bases lining up with TRBD1. The J segment lost 8 bases and the V segment lost 8 bases, leaving 13 bases of the junction unmatched. Germline-derived CDR1 and CDR2 are SGHKS and YYEKEE (reference sequence). The CDR3 has 15 residues. The CDR3 coding sequence is TGTGCCAGTTCTGAAGGGGGACAGGGGTGGGATGAGCAGTTCTTC. Amino acid sequence: CASSEGGQGWDEQFF.

J is TRBJ1-2 and V is TRBV6-6; D may be TRBD1 (6 bases). The CDR3 has 14 residues. V lost 0 bases and J lost 3, with 8 bases in between. CDR1 and CDR2 (germline): MNHNY, SVGAGI (reference sequence). The CDR3 nucleotides read TGTGCCAGCAGTTACTCGGAGGGGGACTATGGCTACACCTTC. This codes for CASSYSEGDYGYTF.

The chain recombines TRBV28 with TRBJ2-2; D possibly matches TRBD1 or TRBD2 (5 bases each). CDR3 length: 13 residues. Germline lookup yields CDR1 MDHEN and CDR2 SYDVKM. Trimming left V 3 bases short and J 7 bases short, with 9 bases between. The CDR3 DNA reads as TGTGCCAGCAGTTTTGGGGGTGGCGGGGAGCTGTTTTTT. It specifies CASSFGGGGELFF.

The CDR3 reads CASSVLLSDDTQYF. For the CDR3, the DNA is TGTGCCAGCAGCGTCCTACTATCCGACGATACGCAGTATTTT. V and J are TRBV9 and TRBJ2-3, with D hard to call. CDR1 SGDLS and CDR2 YYNGEE come from the germline V gene. This CDR3 has 14 amino acids. Trimming removed 2 bases from V and 6 bases from J, with 13 bases in between.

The chain combines TRBV7-9 with TRBJ1-2; the D gene is possibly TRBD1 (5 bases). The CDR3 loop spans 14 amino acids. Trimming pared 4 bases from V and 7 bases from J, leaving 16 bases between. CDR1 is SEHNR and CDR2 is FQNEAQ in the germline V gene (reference sequence). In DNA form, the CDR3 reads TGTGCCAGCAGCTCCCTTGAGGGGCTGGGTGGCTACACCTTC. Translation: CASSSLEGLGGYTF.

The V call is TRBV10-3, the J call TRBJ2-2; D remains unclear. The germline CDR1 and CDR2 sequences are ENHRY and SYGVKD. V lost 5 bases, J lost 1 base, and 5 bases lay in between. The CDR3 sequence is 13 residues long. Here the CDR3 DNA reads TGTGCCATCAGTTTTGAGAACACCGGGGAGCTGTTTTTT. Translating it yields CAISFENTGELFF.

The chain is built from TRBV21-1 and TRBJ2-7; the DNA was not compared with TRBD2, the D call given in the table. TRBV21-1 has pseudogene status. This CDR3 has 21 amino acids. In nucleotides, the CDR3 is TGTGCCAGCAGCAAAGCGGGGTTCGGGAACATCCCGGAGCGGGGATCCTACGAGCAGTACTTC. Translation: CASSKAGFGNIPERGSYEQYF.

V usage is TRBV5-1 and J usage is TRBJ2-7; tentative D call: TRBD2 (5 bases). The V end was cut by 0 bases, the J end by 6 bases, with 13 bases between. Germline V CDR1 and CDR2: SGHRS, YFSETQ. The CDR3 has 14 amino acids. The DNA for the CDR3 is TGCGCCAGCAGCTTGGAGCCGGGGTTGATCGAGCAGTACTTC. Its translation is CASSLEPGLIEQYF.

This chain connects TRBV5-1 to TRBJ2-1; D gene ambiguous. Germline V gene sequence: CDR1 SGHRS, CDR2 YFSETQ. CDR3 size: 12 residues. Trimming removed 0 bases from V and 7 bases from J, with 5 bases in between. The CDR3 nucleotides are TGCGCCAGCAGCTTGGTTTCGAATGAGCAGTTCTTC. The encoded protein is CASSLVSNEQFF.

The CDR3 sequence: CASSGQYQETQYF. The CDR3 DNA sequence: TGTGCCAGCAGTGGACAGTACCAAGAGACCCAGTACTTC. The chain employs TRBV2 and TRBJ2-5; D is possibly TRBD1 (5 bases). V was shortened by 4 bases and J by 0 bases, with 6 bases between the two germline ends. Per germline, CDR1 SNHLY and CDR2 FYNNEI. The CDR3 contains 13 residues.

The chain links TRBV19 to TRBJ2-2; 12 bases line up with TRBD2. V shed 5 bases and J 5 bases; nucleotides not matched to a gene: 6. This CDR3 spans 16 amino acids. Germline V gene sequence: CDR1 LNHDA, CDR2 SQIVND (reference sequence). CDR3 DNA sequence: TGTGCCAGTAGTGGCCTAGCGGGGGGGCCTACCGGGGAGCTGTTTTTT. Its translation is CASSGLAGGPTGELFF. The entire variable domain, with the rest obtained from reference TRBV19 and TRBJ2-2, is as follows: DGGITQSPKYLFRKEGQNVTLSCEQNLNHDAMYWYRQDPGQGLRLIYYSQIVNDFQKGDIAEGYSVSREKKESFPLTVTSAQKNPTAFYLCASSGLAGGPTGELFFGEGSRLTVL.

The V call is TRBV9, the J call TRBJ1-2; perhaps TRBD1 as D (5 bases). The germline gives CDR1 SGDLS, CDR2 YYNGEE. Between the trimmed V and J ends, which lost 3 bases and 5 bases, there was a span of 23 bases. The length of the CDR3 is 17 residues. The CDR3 bases are TGTGCCAGCAGCGCCGCCAACCTGGGGACTGCCGTTTATGGCTACACCTTC. Protein sequence: CASSAANLGTAVYGYTF.